These 26 T cell receptor beta chains came from one sample sequenced in a study of patients and donors after allogeneic stem cell transplantation. MiXCR was run by TCRdb on the RT-PCR reads, yielding one entry per CDR3 protein. The repertoire consists of about 40,000 distinct CDR3 sequences, with under 40% occurring once and the leading ten covering roughly 70%. Sequenced sample: blood, either unsorted or a sorted T cell fraction (not recorded which). The receptor set was obtained from a human donor who was either an allogeneic HSCT recipient or a stem cell or donor lymphocyte infusion donor (not recorded which). It is not recorded whose cells these are; they may come from a transplant donor.

This chain connects TRBV28 to TRBJ1-2, with D hard to call. V was shortened by 3 bases and J by 5 bases, with 7 bases between the two germline ends. The CDR3 covers 12 residues. Germline V lookup: CDR1 MDHEN, CDR2 SYDVKM. CDR3 nucleotide sequence: TGTGCCAGCAGTTTCCAATTTTATGGCTACACCTTC. This translates into CASSFQFYGYTF.

V and J are TRBV29-1 and TRBJ2-1; D is undetermined. Germline CDR1 and CDR2: SQVTM and ANQGSEA. The ends were cut back, 2 bases at V and 3 bases at J, with 8 bases in the middle. This CDR3 is 13 amino acids long. The CDR3: CSVERALYNEQFF. The DNA for the CDR3 is TGCAGCGTTGAAAGGGCTCTCTACAATGAGCAGTTCTTC.

This chain links TRBV14 with TRBJ2-2; 9 bases line up with TRBD2. The CDR3 has 16 residues. CDR1 and CDR2 (germline): SGHDN, FVKESK. V shed 1 base and J 4 bases; nucleotides not matched to a gene: 4. The DNA of the CDR3 is TGTGCCAGCAGCCAAGCCCTAGCGGGACTCACCGGGGAGCTGTTTTTT. Translation gives CASSQALAGLTGELFF.

This chain uses TRBV12-3 or TRBV12-4 with TRBJ2-5; unclear D gene. The CDR3 extends over 13 amino acids. V was cut by 6 bases and J by 6 bases, with 14 bases left in between. The CDR3 spells CASRMSSSKTQYF. The DNA for the CDR3 is TGTGCCAGCAGAATGTCCTCATCTAAGACCCAGTACTTC.

The V gene is TRBV6-5, the J gene TRBJ1-2; no firm D call. This CDR3 spans 14 amino acids. V lost 0 bases, J lost 3 bases, and 8 bases lay in between. Germline V gene data show CDR1 as MNHEY and CDR2 as SVGAGI. The CDR3, as DNA: TGTGCCAGCAGTTACTCGAACACTCACTATGGCTACACCTTC. Protein product: CASSYSNTHYGYTF.

This clonotype has a handful of counts. The V and J genes are TRBV12-3 or TRBV12-4 and TRBJ1-5; D might be TRBD1 (5 bases). Trimming pared 6 bases from V and 2 bases from J, leaving 11 bases between. This CDR3 region has 14 residues. The CDR3 bases are TGTGCCAGCAGCCCCGCGGGGGGCAATCAGCCCCAGCATTTT. It codes for CASSPAGGNQPQHF.

In this sample, this clonotype turned up many times. The V gene is TRBV29-1, the J gene TRBJ1-2; D remains unclear. CDR1 SQVTM and CDR2 ANQGSEA come from the germline V gene. CDR3 size: 11 residues. Trimming cost V 6 bases and J 8 bases, with 13 bases left between them. CDR3 residues: CSVGFFSGYTF. In DNA form, the CDR3 reads TGCAGCGTAGGATTTTTCAGCGGCTACACCTTC.

The J gene is TRBJ2-1, the V gene TRBV5-1; 13 bases are a match to TRBD2. Unmatched junction bases numbered 5, after V lost 4 bases and J lost 10 bases. The V gene's germline CDR1 is SGHRS and CDR2 YFSETQ. This CDR3 contains 14 residues. The CDR3 here is CASSLGLAGEEQFF. The DNA of the CDR3 is TGCGCCAGCAGCCTCGGACTAGCGGGAGAAGAGCAGTTCTTC.

About this clonotype: This may come from a read error, since a much larger clone is one base off. The CDR3 bases are TGTGCCAACACCTTTCACCCGAACTCCTATAATTCACCCCTCCACTTT. Protein sequence: CANTFHPNSYNSPLHF. This chain links TRBV27 with TRBJ1-6; D remains unclear. The CDR3 is 16 amino acids. Germline V gives CDR1 MNHEY, CDR2 SMNVEV (reference sequence). With 10 bases removed from V and 0 bases from J, the gap between germline ends came to 16 bases.

The chain recombines TRBV18 with TRBJ1-5; no definite D call. Germline CDR1 and CDR2: KGHSH and LQKENI. There are 14 residues in the CDR3. Trimming pared 0 bases from V and 6 bases from J, leaving 9 bases between. CDR3 coding DNA: TGTGCCAGCTCACCACCGGGGTTGAGTCAGCCCCAGCATTTT. Its translation: CASSPPGLSQPQHF.

This chain connects TRBV29-1 to TRBJ2-5; D might be TRBD2 (5 bases). The V end was cut by 3 bases, the J end by 3 bases, with 11 bases between. The germline CDR1 and CDR2 sequences are SQVTM and ANQGSEA. The CDR3 extends over 13 amino acids. CDR3 sequence: CSVDLDGKETQYF. CDR3 in DNA: TGCAGCGTTGACCTGGACGGGAAAGAGACCCAGTACTTC. Variable domain in full (rest from reference TRBV29-1 and TRBJ2-5): SAVISQKPSRDICQRGTSLTIQCQVDSQVTMMFWYRQQPGQSLTLIATANQGSEATYESGFVIDKFPISRPNLTFSTLTVSNMSPEDSSIYLCSVDLDGKETQYFGPGTRLLVL.

V and J are TRBV12-3 or TRBV12-4 and TRBJ2-7; D remains unclear. The CDR3 covers 15 residues. V was clipped by 3 bases and J by 0 bases, with 12 bases between them. The CDR3, as DNA: TGTGCCAGCAGTTTCCTCGTTAGTAGCTCCTACGAGCAGTACTTC. This gives the protein CASSFLVSSSYEQYF.

This clonotype was recorded a few times. This sequence joins TRBV20-1 and TRBJ2-7; 7 nucleotides align to TRBD1. The CDR3 has 15 residues. In germline, CDR1 is DFQATT, CDR2 SNEGSKA (reference sequence). V trimming: 0 bases; J trimming: 4 bases; junction bases outside the gene matches: 9. The CDR3 region is CSARDWGRGSYEQYF. The CDR3 DNA reads as TGCAGTGCTAGAGATTGGGGCAGGGGGAGTTACGAGCAGTACTTC.

This clonotype was seen a few times. This chain uses TRBV20-1 with TRBJ1-4; D ambiguous. Between the trimmed V and J ends, which lost 8 bases and 2 bases, there was a span of 15 bases. Germline CDR1 and CDR2: DFQATT and SNEGSKA (reference sequence). The length of the CDR3 is 14 residues. The CDR3 nucleotides are TGCAGTCCCGCCGAACCAAGCACTAATGAAAAACTGTTTTTT. It encodes CSPAEPSTNEKLFF.

This clonotype showed up just a few times. CDR3 DNA sequence: TGTGCCAGCAGTAGGACAGGGAGACGGCATGGCTACACCTTC. Translating it yields CASSRTGRRHGYTF. The genes are TRBV6-5 and TRBJ1-2; TRBD1 agrees at 8 bases. Germline CDR1 is MNHEY and CDR2 is SVGAGI. J lost 6 bases, V lost 5 bases, and 8 bases had no gene match. This CDR3 has 14 amino acids.

The V call is TRBV12-3 or TRBV12-4, the J call TRBJ2-4; D possibly matches TRBD1 or TRBD2 (5 bases each). V gave up 5 bases and J gave up 0 bases, with 11 bases separating them. This CDR3 is 15 amino acids long. CDR3 in DNA: TGTGCCAGCAGTGACGGGACCCTAGCCAAAAACATTCAGTACTTC. It codes for CASSDGTLAKNIQYF.

V gene TRBV4-2 combines with J gene TRBJ2-1; 12 nucleotides match TRBD2. Germline V CDR1 and CDR2: LGHNA, YNFKEQ. This CDR3 is 17 amino acids long. The V gene end was trimmed by 2 bases and the J gene end by 2 bases; junction bases not matched to a gene: 4. CDR3 nucleotide sequence: TGTGCCAGCAGCCAACGGCTAGCGGGAGGGGCCTACAATGAGCAGTTCTTC. This sequence encodes CASSQRLAGGAYNEQFF.

The chain joins TRBV6-5 to TRBJ2-2, with 9 nucleotides matching TRBD2. The length of the CDR3 is 17 residues. V gave up 7 bases and J gave up 5 bases; unmatched junction bases: 14. Germline values: CDR1 MNHEY, CDR2 SVGAGI. CDR3 DNA sequence: TGTGCCAGCAACCAAGGTCTTAGCGGGAGTGGGACCGGGGAGCTGTTTTTT. Protein sequence: CASNQGLSGSGTGELFF.

This clonotype counts as medium-sized. The chain employs TRBV27 and TRBJ2-1; D unresolved. The germline CDR1 and CDR2 sequences are MNHEY and SMNVEV (reference sequence). Trimming took off 5 bases at V and 3 bases at J, with 8 bases between the two ends. The CDR3 consists of 13 residues. DNA of the CDR3: TGTGCCAGCAGTAGACCAAGCTACAATGAGCAGTTCTTC. Protein: CASSRPSYNEQFF.

This clonotype was detected only a few times. V gene TRBV6-1 combines with J gene TRBJ2-5; no firm D call. The CDR3 totals 12 residues. CDR1 is MNHNS, CDR2 SASEGT, per germline. V lost 3 bases to trimming and J lost 4 bases, with 6 bases between them. The CDR3 region is CASSDFSETQYF. Written as DNA, the CDR3 is TGTGCCAGCAGTGATTTTTCAGAGACCCAGTACTTC.

This clonotype has a handful of counts. The CDR3 DNA is TGCAGTGCTAGAGATCTGGGCCGGTTTGGCTATGGCTACACCTTC. This translates into CSARDLGRFGYGYTF. The genes are TRBV20-1 and TRBJ1-2; D gene unclear. CDR1 and CDR2 (germline): DFQATT, SNEGSKA (reference sequence). Trimming removed 0 bases at V and 4 bases at J, with 15 bases between. This CDR3 comprises 15 residues.

The V call is TRBV20-1, the J call TRBJ1-2; weak D call: TRBD1 (5 bases). The V end was cut by 1 base, the J end by 2 bases, with 11 bases between. Germline V gene lookup returns CDR1 DFQATT and CDR2 SNEGSKA (reference sequence). This CDR3 spans 14 amino acids. The CDR3 DNA sequence: TGCAGTGCTAGAGGGGGACCCTTGAACTATGGCTACACCTTC. This encodes CSARGGPLNYGYTF.

V is TRBV20-1 and J is TRBJ2-7, with TRBD2 as a possible D gene (5 bases). The germline V gene has CDR1 DFQATT and CDR2 SNEGSKA (reference sequence). Trimming removed 0 bases from V and 2 bases from J, with 17 bases in between. There are 16 residues in the CDR3. CDR3 loop: CSARDTRAEVPYEQYF. In DNA, the CDR3 is TGCAGTGCTAGAGATACCCGGGCGGAGGTCCCCTACGAGCAGTACTTC.

The chain carries TRBV27 and TRBJ2-2, with D tentatively TRBD1 or TRBD2 (5 bases each). Germline values: CDR1 MNHEY, CDR2 SMNVEV (reference sequence). The CDR3 has 13 residues. The V end lost 6 bases, the J end lost 6 bases, and 11 bases lay between the germline ends. CDR3 loop: CASSYLGAGELFF. The CDR3 region has the DNA TGTGCCAGCAGCTACCTGGGGGCCGGGGAGCTGTTTTTT.

This clonotype was observed a handful of times. The chain has TRBV29-1 and TRBJ1-1; D possibly corresponds to TRBD1 (5 bases). The ends were cut back, 4 bases at V and 8 bases at J, with 14 bases in the middle. This CDR3 has 12 amino acids. Germline V gives CDR1 SQVTM, CDR2 ANQGSEA. The CDR3 DNA reads TGCAGCGTTGGAAGACAGCGAAAAGAAGCTTTCTTT. Its translation: CSVGRQRKEAFF. The full variable domain, in which reference TRBV29-1 and TRBJ1-1 provide the parts outside the CDR3, is SAVISQKPSRDICQRGTSLTIQCQVDSQVTMMFWYRQQPGQSLTLIATANQGSEATYESGFVIDKFPISRPNLTFSTLTVSNMSPEDSSIYLCSVGRQRKEAFFGQGTRLTVV.

This clonotype was found once. The chain uses TRBV6-5 and TRBJ2-7; D unclear. This CDR3 has 14 residues. V was shortened by 5 bases and J by 0 bases, with 11 bases between the two germline ends. Per the germline V gene, CDR1 is MNHEY and CDR2 is SVGAGI. CDR3 residues: CASSGMGISYEQYF. CDR3 coding DNA: TGTGCCAGCAGTGGGATGGGAATCTCCTACGAGCAGTACTTC.